The next 24 T cell receptor beta chains were all read from a single sample in a study of monozygotic twins with inflammatory bowel disease. From its re-call of the 5' RACE reads, TCRdb lists each CDR3 protein once, without DNA. The sample's table shows fewer than 550,000 distinct CDR3 sequences. Sequenced: blood. The receptor source for this set is a human donor with ulcerative colitis or Crohn's disease, or a healthy co-twin of an affected twin (not recorded which).

This chain connects TRBV15 to TRBJ1-2. CDR3 size: 15 residues. Germline V gene sequence: CDR1 LNHNV, CDR2 YYDKDF (reference sequence). The CDR3 reads CATSRESVTSRGYTF. Using reference TRBV15 and TRBJ1-2 for the parts outside the CDR3, the full variable domain is DAMVIQNPRYQVTQFGKPVTLSCSQTLNHNVMYWYQQKSSQAPKLLFHYYDKDFNNEADTPDNFQSRRPNTSFCFLDIRSPGLGDTAMYLCATSRESVTSRGYTFGSGTRLTVV.

V gene TRBV19 combines with J gene TRBJ1-1. The length of the CDR3 is 11 residues. The germline V gene has CDR1 LNHDA and CDR2 SQIVND (reference sequence). This chain's CDR3 is CASSIDSEAFF.

This rearrangement joins TRBV5-1 to TRBJ2-7; as DNA is missing, the TRBD1 call by TCRdb cannot be tested. Germline V gives CDR1 SGHRS, CDR2 YFSETQ. The CDR3 is made up of 16 amino acids. CDR3 loop: CASSLNPGRASYEQYF.

V usage is TRBV10-3 and J usage is TRBJ1-3. Germline CDR1 reads ENHRY; CDR2 reads SYGVKD. CDR3 size: 12 residues. CDR3 protein: CAISAAGNTIYF.

The chain joins TRBV4-1 to TRBJ2-1; with no DNA, the TCRdb D assignment of TRBD2 cannot be verified. This CDR3 is built from 15 residues. Germline V gene data show CDR1 as MGHRA and CDR2 as YSYEKL. CDR3 sequence reads: CASSQASGGDNEQFF.

The chain uses TRBV7-9 and TRBJ1-2. This CDR3 region has 14 residues. Looked up from germline, CDR1 is SEHNR and CDR2 is FQNEAQ (reference sequence). CDR3 region: CASSPGEGGYGYTF.

The gene calls are TRBV25-1 and TRBJ2-2; TCRdb's D call, TRBD1, is unchecked because there is no DNA. CDR3 length equals 15 residues. CDR1 and CDR2 (germline): MGHDK, SYGVNS. CDR3 in amino acids: CASSEPGPLTGELFF.

This chain connects TRBV5-1 to TRBJ2-5; TCRdb proposes TRBD1, but this gene call is untestable without DNA. This CDR3 has 15 amino acids. Germline CDR1 SGHRS, CDR2 YFSETQ. The CDR3 loop is CASSSRGPVGETQYF.

This rearrangement joins TRBV7-9 to TRBJ2-2. From germline, CDR1 is SEHNR and CDR2 FQNEAQ (reference sequence). The CDR3 covers 12 residues. This CDR3 is CAAQVDTGELFF.

The chain employs TRBV6-2 or TRBV6-3 and TRBJ1-1. Germline V lookup: CDR1 MNHEY, CDR2 SVGEGT. The CDR3 sequence is 14 residues long. The CDR3 reads CAVYGGALNTEAFF.

The chain carries TRBV19 and TRBJ2-2; TCRdb lists TRBD1, though no DNA is available to test this call. Germline V gene sequence: CDR1 LNHDA, CDR2 SQIVND (reference sequence). This CDR3 has 15 amino acids. This chain's CDR3 is CASSWDLPYTGELFF.

V is TRBV20-1 and J is TRBJ2-7; TCRdb returns TRBD1, unconfirmable since there is no DNA. The CDR3 runs to 13 residues. CDR1 is DFQATT and CDR2 is SNEGSKA in the germline V gene (reference sequence). The CDR3 is CSASRTAAGEQYF.

V is TRBV20-1 and J is TRBJ2-1; TCRdb gives TRBD1 as the D gene, but with no DNA this cannot be confirmed. Per the germline V gene, CDR1 is DFQATT and CDR2 is SNEGSKA (reference sequence). This CDR3 contains 13 residues. This chain's CDR3 is CSATPQGEHEQFF.

The chain couples TRBV6-5 to TRBJ1-1. The CDR3 runs to 13 residues. Germline-derived CDR1 and CDR2 are MNHEY and SVGAGI. CDR3 protein: CASSYSLNTEAFF.

The chain uses TRBV5-6 and TRBJ2-7; with no DNA, the TCRdb D assignment of TRBD2 cannot be verified. This CDR3 is built from 16 residues. Germline CDR1 SGHDT, CDR2 YYEEEE. The CDR3 loop reads CASSLVQGLSIYEQYF.

This chain joins TRBV4-1 and TRBJ2-7; TCRdb calls TRBD1, which cannot be checked without DNA. This CDR3 region has 17 residues. Germline CDR1 reads MGHRA; CDR2 reads YSYEKL. The CDR3 sequence: CASSLGTVPPDSYEQYF.

V gene TRBV7-6 combines with J gene TRBJ2-7; TCRdb designates TRBD2, a call that cannot be tested without DNA. Per the germline V gene, CDR1 is SGHVS and CDR2 is FNYEAQ. The CDR3 length is 14 residues. The CDR3 is CASSLVLAGNEQYF.

The chain joins TRBV4-1 to TRBJ2-5; as DNA is missing, the TRBD2 call by TCRdb cannot be tested. Looked up from germline, CDR1 is MGHRA and CDR2 is YSYEKL. This CDR3 region has 16 residues. The CDR3 sequence: CASSQDGKPSQETQYF.

The gene calls are TRBV6-5 and TRBJ2-2. The germline gives CDR1 MNHEY, CDR2 SVGAGI. CDR3 length: 15 residues. CDR3 amino acids: CASSYTATYTGELFF.

V is TRBV2 and J is TRBJ2-2; lacking DNA, the TRBD1 call made by TCRdb goes unchecked. This CDR3 is 15 amino acids long. Germline lookup yields CDR1 SNHLY and CDR2 FYNNEI. CDR3 loop: CASSRDTSNTGELFF.

The chain employs TRBV5-1 and TRBJ2-7; the D gene TCRdb calls, TRBD1, cannot be checked with no DNA. Germline values: CDR1 SGHRS, CDR2 YFSETQ. CDR3 size: 14 residues. This chain's CDR3 is CASSSRQGGYEQYF.

J is TRBJ2-1 and V is TRBV5-1; TCRdb's D gene call, TRBD1, goes unchecked for lack of DNA. The germline gives CDR1 SGHRS, CDR2 YFSETQ. CDR3 size: 13 residues. CDR3 in amino acids: CASNAQGYNEQFF. Full variable domain (rest looked up from reference TRBV5-1 and TRBJ2-1): KAGVTQTPRYLIKTRGQQVTLSCSPISGHRSVSWYQQTPGQGLQFLFEYFSETQRNKGNFPGRFSGRQFSNSRSEMNVSTLELGDSALYLCASNAQGYNEQFFGPGTRLTVL.

The V and J genes are TRBV18 and TRBJ2-7. Germline V gives CDR1 KGHSH, CDR2 LQKENI. CDR3 length: 14 amino acids. This CDR3 reads CASSPSRASYEQYF.

The CDR3 here is CATSGGQGAEQYF. J is TRBJ2-7 and V is TRBV24-1; TCRdb indicates TRBD1, and absent DNA this call remains unverified. Per the germline V gene, CDR1 is KGHDR and CDR2 is SFDVKD. The length of the CDR3 is 13 residues.